This note documents a single TCR beta chain sequence. The data derive from a study of blood T cell repertoires in COVID-19. The wider study: Collection of acute and convalescent COVID-19 samples took place in the United States, Italy and Spain.

Per the germline V gene, CDR1 is KGHDR and CDR2 is SFDVKD. Trimming pared 6 bases from V and 0 bases from J, leaving 14 bases between. This CDR3 region has 17 residues. Original processing methods: Estimation of nucleated cell counts relied on the amplification of reference gene primers. The method was immunoSEQ multiplex PCR; TCRdb's version includes in-frame clones alone and lacks a portion of them. Clone size and V and J calls were adopted from that table, with D and trimming inferred from the DNA. The sample has some 500,000 clones; 85% to 90% are singletons. The chain links TRBV24-1 to TRBJ2-6; no reliable D call. The sample was peripheral blood. This TCR came from a woman in her 50s with COVID-19, enrolled during active disease. CDR3 sequence reads: CATSPRGGTSGANVLTF. The CDR3 DNA follows: TGTGCCACCAGTCCCAGAGGCGGTACCTCTGGGGCCAACGTCCTGACTTTC.